This TCR beta chain was identified during a study of Tregs in tolerant kidney transplant recipients. This clone was picked up a small number of times. What it binds is not known. The CDR3 is 16 amino acids. V was pared by 0 bases and J by 2 bases, with 11 bases between. CDR1 is LGHNT, CDR2 FRNRAP, per germline. TCRdb's table, derived via immunoSEQ multiplex PCR, lists solely in-frame clones and lacks some. The data hold around 61,000 clones, with around 83% observed a single time. Study-level points and caveats: This study did not directly address biological reproducibility.

This TCR was recovered from a human donor in good health. V is TRBV12-5 and J is TRBJ2-1, with D uncertain. Sequenced: CD4+ T cells from blood. CDR3 in amino acids: CASGLVLGLAYNEQFF. For the CDR3, the DNA is TGTGCTAGTGGTTTGGTATTGGGGTTGGCCTACAATGAGCAGTTCTTC.